This T cell receptor beta chain is from a study of PD-L1 blockade in urothelial cancer. Study at large: Intravenous atezolizumab, 1,200 mg every 3 weeks, was begun by patients in the mid-2010s.

The CDR3 contains 19 residues. The V end was cut by 6 bases, the J end by 5 bases, with 29 bases between. Germline V gives CDR1 MNHEY, CDR2 SMNVEV (reference sequence). TCRdb's table, derived via immunoSEQ multiplex PCR, lists solely in-frame clones and lacks some. The table shows fewer than 30,000 clones, with 80% to 85% occurring only once. Patients presented with locally advanced or metastatic urothelial carcinoma. The sequenced sample was PBMCs, obtained around atezolizumab (anti-PD-L1) treatment. This receptor was obtained from a man in his 70s with urothelial cancer. This rearrangement joins TRBV27 to TRBJ2-1; D is perhaps TRBD2 (5 bases). The CDR3, as DNA: TGTGCCAGCAGCCCGACCAGGACTGGCCTTCGTACCCTCGACAATGAGCAGTTCTTC. The encoded protein is CASSPTRTGLRTLDNEQFF.